The entry below describes one T cell receptor (beta chain). Its antigen remains unidentified. The data stem from a study of T cell repertoires in cytomegalovirus infection. Study-wide context: Both recently identified HLA-C-restricted and well-studied HLA-B-restricted CMV epitopes were used in the study. Evidence of both CMV infection and a matching HLA type came from public TCR beta signatures.

V lost 4 bases to trimming and J lost 10 bases, with 21 bases between them. Germline values: CDR1 SGHKS, CDR2 YYEKEE (reference sequence). The CDR3 loop spans 15 amino acids. General study points: It was HLA-C-restricted CMV-specific TCR beta clonotypes that dominated the response ex vivo. Using cumulative public TCR beta family frequency, the authors identified those who carried CMV together with the relevant HLA.

TCRdb redid the calling of the reads with MiXCR, one entry per CDR3 protein. The table records roughly 990,000 distinct CDR3 sequences, 31% of them present only once. This chain uses TRBV5-5 with TRBJ2-1; D might be TRBD2 (7 bases). This material consisted of cultured CD8+ T cells from PBMCs, taken from culture after CMV antigen stimulation. The TCR originated in a human donor in good health (CMV status not recorded). Some clones in this sample may be carry-over from other donors' samples. The CDR3 sequence: CASSQVLGGPKEQFF. DNA of the CDR3: TGTGCCAGCAGCCAGGTTTTGGGGGGGCCTAAGGAGCAGTTCTTC.